The 16 T cell receptor beta chains below all came from one sample that was sequenced in a study of technical replicates of blood from a handful of donors. Generated by immunoSEQ multiplex PCR, the TCRdb table keeps only in-frame clones and is missing some. The table shows 50,000 to 80,000 clones, with about 88% occurring only once. The sample comprised PBMCs. Receptor source: a human donor in good health. Some clones in this sample may be carry-over from other donors' samples.

A single count supports this clone. The chain is built from TRBV30 and TRBJ1-5, with D tentatively TRBD1 (5 bases). Trimming pared 5 bases from V and 0 bases from J, leaving 11 bases between. The CDR3 contains 14 residues. Germline V gives CDR1 GTSNPN, CDR2 SVGIG (reference sequence). The CDR3 nucleotides read TGTGCCTGGGCCGGGGGACTTAGCAATCAGCCCCAGCATTTT. Its protein product is CAWAGGLSNQPQHF.

V is TRBV9 and J is TRBJ2-7, with 8 bases aligning to TRBD1. Germline V gene lookup returns CDR1 SGDLS and CDR2 YYNGEE. The CDR3 consists of 13 residues. Trimming cost V 4 bases and J 4 bases; bases outside gene matches: 4. CDR3 nucleotides: TGTGCCAGCAGCAGGACAGGGAGTTACGAGCAGTACTTC. Protein sequence: CASSRTGSYEQYF.

This clone turned up a few times. The gene calls are TRBV5-4 and TRBJ1-6, with D unclear. Germline V gene sequence: CDR1 SGHNT, CDR2 YYREEE (reference sequence). With 0 bases removed from V and 10 bases from J, the gap between germline ends came to 14 bases. The CDR3 covers 15 residues. The CDR3 sequence: CASSLGQPTGSPLHF. The CDR3 DNA reads as TGTGCCAGCAGCTTGGGCCAACCTACCGGGTCACCCCTCCACTTT.

Notes on this clone: The same CDR3 is also encoded by other DNA sequences in this sample. The chain uses TRBV6-5 and TRBJ2-1; 13 nucleotides line up with TRBD2. This CDR3 has 15 amino acids. Germline V gene data show CDR1 as MNHEY and CDR2 as SVGAGI. V trimming: 4 bases; J trimming: 7 bases; junction bases outside the gene matches: 4. The CDR3 region has the DNA TGTGCCAGCAGTTCTGGACTAGCGGGAGTAAATGAGCAGTTCTTC. Translating gives CASSSGLAGVNEQFF.

This chain joins TRBV7-2 and TRBJ1-5, with a weak D call TRBD1 (5 bases). V dropped 1 base and J dropped 6 bases, with 16 bases sitting between them. From germline, CDR1 is SGHTA and CDR2 FQGNSA. The CDR3 runs 16 residues. The CDR3 loop reads CASSLETGVRGQPQHF. As DNA, the CDR3 is TGTGCCAGCAGCTTAGAAACGGGGGTCCGGGGTCAGCCCCAGCATTTT. The whole variable domain, filled in from reference TRBV7-2 and TRBJ1-5, reads GAGVSQSPSNKVTEKGKDVELRCDPISGHTALYWYRQSLGQGLEFLIYFQGNSAPDKSGLPSDRFSAERTGGSVSTLTIQRTQQEDSAVYLCASSLETGVRGQPQHFGDGTRLSIL.

The chain joins TRBV29-1 to TRBJ2-7, with 7 bases that match TRBD1. The CDR3 extends over 12 amino acids. CDR1 is SQVTM and CDR2 is ANQGSEA in the germline V gene. The CDR3 spells CSVTGKSYEQYF. CDR3 sequence (DNA): TGCAGTGTGACAGGGAAGAGTTACGAGCAGTACTTC.

This CDR3 reads CASSPGQGLGGANVLTF. For the CDR3, the DNA is TGTGCCAGCAGCCCAGGACAGGGGTTAGGTGGGGCCAACGTCCTGACTTTC. The rearrangement joins TRBV5-8 to TRBJ2-6, with 9 bases aligning to TRBD1. The CDR3 loop spans 17 amino acids. With V trimmed by 4 bases and J by 3 bases, 8 bases remained unmatched. CDR1 and CDR2 from the germline V gene are SGHTS and YDEGEE. Filled out from reference TRBV5-8 and TRBJ2-6, the complete variable domain reads EAGVTQSPTHLIKTRGQQATLRCSPISGHTSVYWYQQALGLGLQFLLWYDEGEERNRGNFPPRFSGRQFPNYSSELNVNALELEDSALYLCASSPGQGLGGANVLTFGAGSRLTVL.

The chain combines TRBV7-9 with TRBJ1-3; 7 positions agree with TRBD1. This CDR3 spans 16 amino acids. CDR1 and CDR2 (germline): SEHNR, FQNEAQ (reference sequence). The V segment lost 1 base and the J segment 0 bases; nucleotides outside the gene matches: 3. CDR3 amino acids: CASSLVQGLSGNTIYF. The CDR3 nucleotides are TGTGCCAGCAGCTTAGTACAGGGGCTCTCTGGAAACACCATATATTTT.

The chain uses TRBV7-9 and TRBJ2-7, with 7 positions matching TRBD2. The V gene end was trimmed by 5 bases and the J gene end by 3 bases; junction bases not matched to a gene: 1. Germline CDR1 is SEHNR and CDR2 is FQNEAQ (reference sequence). This CDR3 is 12 amino acids long. The CDR3 loop reads CASSGDYYEQYF. The CDR3 DNA reads TGTGCCAGCAGCGGGGACTACTACGAGCAGTACTTC. Filled out from reference TRBV7-9 and TRBJ2-7, the complete variable domain reads DTGVSQNPRHKITKRGQNVTFRCDPISEHNRLYWYRQTLGQGPEFLTYFQNEAQLEKSRLLSDRFSAERPKGSFSTLEIQRTEQGDSAMYLCASSGDYYEQYFGPGTRLTVT.

The chain has TRBV11-3 and TRBJ2-3, with 12 bases lining up with TRBD2. CDR3 length: 13 residues. The junction had 0 bases not matched to a gene; V was cut back by 3 bases and J by 8 bases. Germline lookup yields CDR1 SGHNT and CDR2 YENEEA. CDR3 sequence (DNA): TGTGCCAGCAGCTTGGGACTAGCGGGTACGCAGTATTTT. This translates into CASSLGLAGTQYF.

V is TRBV9 and J is TRBJ2-7; D is possibly TRBD2 (6 bases). Germline loops: CDR1 SGDLS, CDR2 YYNGEE. V shed 0 bases and J shed 0 bases, with 13 bases lying between them. The CDR3 is 16 residues long. The CDR3 nucleotides read TGTGCCAGCAGCGTAGGGAGGGATATAAGCTCCTACGAGCAGTACTTC. Translation: CASSVGRDISSYEQYF. Drawing the rest from reference TRBV9 and TRBJ2-7, the complete variable domain is DSGVTQTPKHLITATGQRVTLRCSPRSGDLSVYWYQQSLDQGLQFLIQYYNGEERAKGNILERFSAQQFPDLHSELNLSSLELGDSALYFCASSVGRDISSYEQYFGPGTRLTVT.

The chain is built from TRBV30 and TRBJ1-2; 12 positions match TRBD1. Trimming at V came to 5 bases and at J to 5 bases, leaving 9 bases not matched to a gene. CDR1 and CDR2 (germline): GTSNPN, SVGIG (reference sequence). This CDR3 comprises 15 residues. The CDR3 sequence is CAWPRDRGQRYGYTF. CDR3 DNA: TGTGCCTGGCCCCGGGACAGGGGGCAAAGGTATGGCTACACCTTC.

This clone was detected once. V gene TRBV19 combines with J gene TRBJ1-4, with unresolved D. This CDR3 has 15 amino acids. Germline V lookup: CDR1 LNHDA, CDR2 SQIVND (reference sequence). The ends were cut back, 4 bases at V and 5 bases at J, with 14 bases in the middle. The CDR3 protein is CASSNPRSGNEKLFF. The CDR3, as DNA: TGTGCCAGTAGTAACCCTCGTTCAGGAAATGAAAAACTGTTTTTT.

The chain joins TRBV6-6 to TRBJ2-1; TRBD2 matches 14 bases. Trimming at V came to 6 bases and at J to 1 base, leaving 2 bases not matched to a gene. CDR3 size: 16 residues. Germline-derived CDR1 and CDR2 are MNHNY and SVGAGI (reference sequence). This CDR3 is CASRGLAGESYNEQFF. In nucleotides, the CDR3 is TGTGCCAGCAGGGGACTAGCGGGAGAGTCCTACAATGAGCAGTTCTTC.

The V and J genes are TRBV5-6 and TRBJ1-2; no firm D call. The CDR3 contains 13 residues. Germline V gene lookup returns CDR1 SGHDT and CDR2 YYEEEE. Trimming took off 6 bases at V and 4 bases at J, with 13 bases between the two ends. The CDR3 protein is CASNPRGTYGYTF. In nucleotides, the CDR3 is TGTGCCAGCAACCCACGGGGAACCTATGGCTACACCTTC.

The V and J genes are TRBV4-1 and TRBJ2-2; possibly TRBD1 for D (6 bases). Germline loops: CDR1 MGHRA, CDR2 YSYEKL. V lost 6 bases to trimming and J lost 6 bases, with 8 bases between them. The CDR3 has 12 amino acids. The CDR3 protein is CASRQGSGELFF. For the CDR3, the DNA is TGCGCCAGCAGACAGGGCTCCGGGGAGCTGTTTTTT.